The 14 T cell receptor beta chains given below trace back to one sample, sequenced in a study of blood T cell repertoires in COVID-19. Data came from immunoSEQ multiplex PCR; TCRdb stores just in-frame clones and leaves some out. This sample has about 140,000 clones; 70% to 90% occur once, and the top ten carry 3% to 3.5%. Material for sequencing was PBMCs or T cells enriched from blood (not recorded which). Source of these receptors: a woman aged 45-60 years with acute COVID-19.

This clone was seen only once. V and J are TRBV2 and TRBJ2-6, with a possible D match to TRBD1 (5 bases). The CDR3 totals 16 residues. V lost 8 bases to trimming and J lost 1 base, with 15 bases between them. The germline gives CDR1 SNHLY, CDR2 FYNNEI. CDR3 coding DNA: TGTGCCAGCTCTCCAAGGGGCAAGTCTGGGGCCAACGTCCTGACTTTC. It yields the protein CASSPRGKSGANVLTF. Together with reference TRBV2 and TRBJ2-6, the CDR3 gives the full variable domain: EPEVTQTPSHQVTQMGQEVILRCVPISNHLYFYWYRQILGQKVEFLVSFYNNEISEKSEIFDDQFSVERPDGSNFTLKIRSTKLEDSAMYFCASSPRGKSGANVLTFGAGSRLTVL.

V and J are TRBV9 and TRBJ2-7; a possible D gene is TRBD1 (6 bases). Germline V gene sequence: CDR1 SGDLS, CDR2 YYNGEE. Trimming removed 0 bases from V and 5 bases from J, with 12 bases in between. The CDR3 covers 14 residues. The CDR3 here is CASSVDRVGNEQYF. The CDR3 bases are TGTGCCAGCAGCGTAGACAGGGTAGGCAACGAGCAGTACTTC.

The genes are TRBV9 and TRBJ1-1; D is uncertain. The V end was cut by 0 bases, the J end by 5 bases, with 11 bases between. CDR3 size: 14 residues. Per the germline V gene, CDR1 is SGDLS and CDR2 is YYNGEE. CDR3 sequence: CASSVAGVSTEAFF. CDR3 nucleotide sequence: TGTGCCAGCAGCGTAGCCGGGGTATCGACTGAAGCTTTCTTT.

This clone was detected a few times. This chain joins TRBV20-1 and TRBJ1-2; D unclear. Germline loops: CDR1 DFQATT, CDR2 SNEGSKA (reference sequence). V gave up 3 bases and J gave up 0 bases, with 11 bases separating them. The CDR3 runs 14 residues. The CDR3 reads CSASEGAANYGYTF. The CDR3 nucleotides are TGCAGTGCTAGTGAAGGAGCTGCTAACTATGGCTACACCTTC.

The CDR3 here is CASSPRGQGNIQYF. CDR3 bases: TGTGCCAGTAGCCCAAGGGGGCAGGGAAACATTCAGTACTTC. The gene calls are TRBV19 and TRBJ2-4; 7 bases are a match to TRBD1. CDR3 length equals 14 residues. CDR1 and CDR2 (germline): LNHDA, SQIVND (reference sequence). V lost 6 bases to trimming and J lost 6 bases; unmatched junction nucleotides: 8.

This clone was observed a few times. The rearrangement joins TRBV5-1 to TRBJ2-1, with D maybe TRBD2 (5 bases). V was clipped by 5 bases and J by 5 bases, with 11 bases between them. The CDR3 covers 13 residues. CDR1 and CDR2 (germline): SGHRS, YFSETQ. The CDR3 here is CASRNAGNNEQFF. CDR3 bases: TGCGCCAGCAGAAACGCGGGCAACAATGAGCAGTTCTTC.

This rearrangement joins TRBV5-1 to TRBJ2-2; 7 nucleotides align to TRBD2. V was clipped by 4 bases and J by 1 base; unmatched bases: 7. This CDR3 region has 16 residues. Germline lookup yields CDR1 SGHRS and CDR2 YFSETQ. The CDR3 DNA sequence: TGCGCCAGCAGCCCCTCTGGGGGGGAGAACACCGGGGAGCTGTTTTTT. Residues: CASSPSGGENTGELFF.

The rearrangement uses TRBV3-1 (or the pseudogene TRBV3-2) and TRBJ2-3, with TRBD2 matching 13 bases. This CDR3 contains 16 residues. With 4 bases clipped from V and 6 bases from J, the junction kept 7 bases outside the gene matches. CDR1 and CDR2 (germline): LGHDT, YNNKEL (reference sequence). This chain's CDR3 is CASSPGLAGAWDTQYF. CDR3 in DNA: TGTGCCAGCAGCCCCGGACTAGCGGGAGCTTGGGATACGCAGTATTTT.

The table lists this clone with a few counts. The chain carries TRBV25-1 and TRBJ2-3; D remains ambiguous. V was shortened by 8 bases and J by 6 bases, with 9 bases between the two germline ends. From germline, CDR1 is MGHDK and CDR2 SYGVNS. CDR3 length: 11 residues. Here the CDR3 reads CASRLLDTQYF. CDR3 DNA sequence: TGTGCCAGCCGTCTCTTGGATACGCAGTATTTT.

CDR3 loop: CATSDGGREQYF. Written as DNA, the CDR3 is TGTGCCACCAGTGATGGGGGCCGGGAGCAGTACTTC. This chain joins TRBV24-1 and TRBJ2-7; D is possibly TRBD1 (6 bases). Germline CDR1 KGHDR, CDR2 SFDVKD. The ends were cut back, 3 bases at V and 7 bases at J, with 9 bases in the middle. The CDR3 is made up of 12 amino acids.

The chain combines TRBV4-3 with TRBJ1-6, with D possibly matching TRBD1 (6 bases). The V and J ends lost 0 bases and 7 bases respectively, with 16 bases between them. Germline V gives CDR1 LGHNA, CDR2 YSLEER. The CDR3 covers 17 residues. This CDR3 is CASSQEGTQGSNSPLHF. DNA of the CDR3: TGCGCCAGCAGCCAAGAAGGGACACAGGGCTCGAATTCACCCCTCCACTTT.

The chain carries TRBV4-2 and TRBJ1-3; D unresolved. The CDR3 has 15 amino acids. Germline CDR1 LGHNA, CDR2 YNFKEQ. Between the trimmed V and J ends, which lost 1 base and 2 bases, there was a span of 9 bases. CDR3 sequence reads: CASSQVSGAGNTIYF. The CDR3 DNA reads as TGTGCCAGCAGCCAAGTAAGCGGAGCTGGAAACACCATATATTTT.

The CDR3, as DNA: TGTGCCAGTAGTCCCGGGACAGGGGGCTCCTACGAGCAGTACTTC. As protein: CASSPGTGGSYEQYF. The chain joins TRBV19 to TRBJ2-7, with TRBD1 matching over 11 bases. CDR1 is LNHDA, CDR2 SQIVND, per germline (reference sequence). The CDR3 is 15 residues long. Trimming at V came to 5 bases and at J to 0 bases, leaving 3 bases not matched to a gene.

The chain employs TRBV15 and TRBJ2-7; the D gene is possibly TRBD1 (6 bases). V was cut by 2 bases and J by 6 bases, with 11 bases left in between. Germline V gene sequence: CDR1 LNHNV, CDR2 YYDKDF (reference sequence). The CDR3 spans 13 residues. CDR3 DNA sequence: TGTGCCACCAGCAGAACCACGGACAGCGAGCAGTACTTC. Translating gives CATSRTTDSEQYF.